One sample yielded the 3 T cell receptor beta chains listed below, sequenced in a study of control samples from healthy donors and cancer patients. Profiling relied on immunoSEQ multiplex PCR, and the TCRdb table lists in-frame clones only, not all of them. The table includes some 18,000 clones, 80% to 85% detected once. The sequenced sample was PBMCs. The receptors shown here come from a woman in her sixties or seventies with lung cancer.

V gene TRBV5-1 combines with J gene TRBJ1-2; 9 positions match TRBD1. The CDR3 has 14 residues. V dropped 4 bases and J dropped 5; count of bases not matched to a gene: 6. The germline gives CDR1 SGHRS, CDR2 YFSETQ. The DNA of the CDR3 is TGCGCCAGCAGCGGGGGACAGGGAATGTATGGCTACACCTTC. Encoded protein: CASSGGQGMYGYTF.

This clone has just a few counts. The CDR3 loop is CASSAWHRVAPNTEAFF. In DNA form, the CDR3 reads TGTGCCAGCAGCGCTTGGCACAGGGTTGCCCCGAACACTGAAGCTTTCTTT. The V gene is TRBV14, the J gene TRBJ1-1; the D gene is possibly TRBD1 (6 bases). Germline values: CDR1 SGHDN, CDR2 FVKESK. V was shortened by 5 bases and J by 1 base, with 20 bases between the two germline ends. The CDR3 runs to 17 residues. The entire variable domain, with the rest obtained from reference TRBV14 and TRBJ1-1, is as follows: EAGVTQFPSHSVIEKGQTVTLRCDPISGHDNLYWYRRVMGKEIKFLLHFVKESKQDESGMPNNRFLAERTGGTYSTLKVQPAELEDSGVYFCASSAWHRVAPNTEAFFGQGTRLTVV.

V gene TRBV6-2 or TRBV6-3 combines with J gene TRBJ1-1; 10 nucleotides align to TRBD1. With V trimmed by 5 bases and J by 5 bases, 11 bases remained unmatched. The CDR3 covers 16 residues. Germline CDR1 is MNHEY and CDR2 is SVGEGT. The CDR3 bases are TGTGCCAGCAGTAGTCGGGACAGGGGTTTGGGTACTGAAGCTTTCTTT. The encoded protein is CASSSRDRGLGTEAFF.